This T cell receptor (beta chain) is drawn from a study of blood T cells in healthy people across ages. Findings of the study overall: Possibly, changes in expanded clonotypes were confounded because donor CMV status was unknown.

Primed by a sample-barcoded 5' primer and a J-beta primer mix, a second PCR proceeded for roughly 6 to 12 cycles. TCRdb re-called the 5' RACE reads with MiXCR, one entry per CDR3 protein. The profile shows approximately 960,000 distinct CDR3 sequences, just under 30% of them singletons. The CDR3 consists of 13 residues. Trimming stripped 3 bases from V and 9 bases from J, with 12 bases between. From germline, CDR1 is KGHSH and CDR2 LQKENI. The sample holds many counts of this clonotype. Its antigen is still unknown. These data also formed part of another study, on T cells of mothers and their children. This second report adds: Per child, roughly 3 million TCR beta CDR3 reads were obtained, against over 9.5 million per mother. With unrelated pairs as the comparison, related mother-child pairs had a slightly higher overlap that was not significant.

The sequence was obtained from a woman aged 40 to 50 in good health. The chain combines TRBV18 with TRBJ2-1; D might be TRBD1 (5 bases). The sample comprised blood. CDR3 amino acids: CASSPDVGVEQFF. The CDR3 DNA reads TGTGCCAGCTCACCCGACGTAGGGGTTGAGCAGTTCTTC.